This T cell receptor (beta chain) was recorded in a study of cytomegalovirus exposure and HLA in healthy donors. This clone appeared a few times. The PCR was carried out with 60 Vbeta primers and 13 Jbeta primers. Using immunoSEQ multiplex PCR, the repertoire was profiled, and TCRdb retains in-frame clones only, with some absent. The data contain roughly 280,000 clones, about 75% of them singletons. V dropped 0 bases and J dropped 7; count of bases not matched to a gene: 4. Germline V gene sequence: CDR1 MRHNA, CDR2 SNTAGT. CDR3 size: 15 residues. The chain links TRBV6-4 to TRBJ2-1; 9 bases line up with TRBD2. The source of this sequence is a female donor in good health and CMV-seronegative. Material: PBMCs. CDR3 nucleotide sequence: TGTGCCAGCAGTGACTCGTCCCTAGCGGGAAATGAGCAGTTCTTC. Translated: CASSDSSLAGNEQFF.